Below, 17 T cell receptor beta chains from the same sample are listed, as sequenced in a study of blood T cell repertoires in COVID-19. Measured with immunoSEQ multiplex PCR; TCRdb has only the in-frame clones, and not every one. The sample consists of over 250,000 clones, roughly 86% of them appearing once. Material for sequencing was PBMCs or T cells enriched from blood (not recorded which). Receptors were obtained from a woman in her 30s who had recovered from COVID-19.

The chain has TRBV10-2 and TRBJ2-1; 11 nucleotides match TRBD2. CDR1 and CDR2 from the germline V gene are WSHSY and SAAADI. The CDR3 has 16 residues. With 2 bases clipped from V and 4 bases from J, the junction kept 4 bases outside the gene matches. The CDR3 sequence: CASSERTSGLYNEQFF. CDR3 nucleotides: TGCGCCAGCAGTGAGAGGACTAGCGGGCTGTACAATGAGCAGTTCTTC.

The chain recombines TRBV4-3 with TRBJ2-3; 8 bases line up with TRBD1. The CDR3 length is 15 residues. Germline assignment: CDR1 LGHNA and CDR2 YSLEER. V shed 2 bases and J 4 bases; nucleotides not matched to a gene: 5. CDR3 loop: CASSQQGAGPDTQYF. The CDR3 coding sequence is TGCGCCAGCAGCCAACAGGGGGCGGGTCCAGATACGCAGTATTTT.

V gene TRBV2 combines with J gene TRBJ1-4, with TRBD1 matching over 10 bases. This CDR3 region has 15 residues. From germline, CDR1 is SNHLY and CDR2 FYNNEI. With 3 bases clipped from V and 5 bases from J, the junction kept 3 bases outside the gene matches. CDR3: CASSDRDRGNEKLFF. The CDR3 DNA reads as TGTGCCAGCAGTGATAGGGACAGGGGAAATGAAAAACTGTTTTTT.

J is TRBJ2-1 and V is TRBV10-3, with a possible D match to TRBD2 (7 bases). V dropped 8 bases and J dropped 8 bases, with 19 bases sitting between them. The CDR3 has 14 residues. Germline lookup yields CDR1 ENHRY and CDR2 SYGVKD. CDR3 protein: CAIAIGGGGYEQFF. CDR3 nucleotides: TGTGCCATCGCAATAGGGGGGGGCGGGTATGAGCAGTTCTTC.

The chain recombines TRBV16 with TRBJ2-7, with a possible D match to TRBD1 (6 bases). The V and J ends lost 5 bases and 5 bases respectively, with 22 bases between them. This CDR3 spans 16 amino acids. The germline CDR1 and CDR2 sequences are KGHSY and FQNENV. CDR3 loop: CASSSPGEQGLHEQYF. CDR3 nucleotides: TGTGCCAGCAGCTCCCCCGGTGAGCAGGGGCTTCACGAGCAGTACTTC.

The chain recombines TRBV18 with TRBJ1-1, with unresolved D. V shed 6 bases and J shed 3 bases, with 20 bases lying between them. This CDR3 is 16 amino acids long. Germline V gene lookup returns CDR1 KGHSH and CDR2 LQKENI. The CDR3 bases are TGTGCCAGCTCGCGCCCGGGAGGAAGGGCCCACACTGAAGCTTTCTTT. Protein: CASSRPGGRAHTEAFF.

About this clone itself: The same CDR3 arises from other DNA sequences in this sample as well. CDR3 protein: CAWSVLQGNTEAFF. The CDR3, as DNA: TGTGCCTGGAGTGTATTACAGGGGAACACTGAAGCTTTCTTT. The rearrangement links TRBV30 to TRBJ1-1, with D perhaps matching TRBD1 (6 bases). V lost 0 bases, J lost 1 base, and 9 bases lay in between. Germline assignment: CDR1 GTSNPN and CDR2 SVGIG (reference sequence). This CDR3 is built from 14 residues.

This clone was detected only a few times. V and J are TRBV6-2 or TRBV6-3 and TRBJ1-6, with a possible D match to TRBD1 (5 bases). CDR1 is MNHEY and CDR2 is SVGEGT in the germline V gene. The CDR3 loop spans 13 amino acids. V lost 4 bases, J lost 16 bases, and 17 bases lay in between. The CDR3 sequence: CASSFGRARRLHF. The CDR3 bases are TGTGCCAGCAGTTTTGGCAGGGCCCGACGACTCCACTTT.

The CDR3 DNA reads TGTGCAAGTCGCTTAGGGCCCGGACTAGCGGGAGGGTGCTCCTACAATGAGCAGTTCTTC. It codes for CASRLGPGLAGGCSYNEQFF. The genes are TRBV12-2 and TRBJ2-1; the DNA was not used to check the table's D call, TRBD2. TRBV12-2 is assigned pseudogene status. The CDR3 totals 20 residues.

The chain joins TRBV28 to TRBJ1-2, with D possibly being TRBD1 (5 bases). CDR3 length equals 12 residues. Deletions cut 4 bases from V and 4 bases from J, with 7 bases between. Germline assignment: CDR1 MDHEN and CDR2 SYDVKM. The CDR3 DNA is TGTGCCAGCAGTTCACAGGTCTATGGCTACACCTTC. Its protein product is CASSSQVYGYTF.

This clone appeared a single time. V is TRBV19 and J is TRBJ1-6, with a weak D call TRBD1 (6 bases). V lost 3 bases, J lost 9 bases, and 12 bases lay in between. CDR3 length equals 14 residues. CDR1 and CDR2 from the germline V gene are LNHDA and SQIVND (reference sequence). CDR3 loop: CASSMFRGVSPLHF. Here the CDR3 DNA reads TGTGCCAGTAGTATGTTCAGGGGCGTTTCACCCCTCCACTTT.

The V call is TRBV3-1 (or the pseudogene TRBV3-2), the J call TRBJ1-4; D call uncertain. Germline V gene sequence: CDR1 LGHDT, CDR2 YNNKEL (reference sequence). V was clipped by 6 bases and J by 3 bases, with 23 bases between them. The CDR3 is 18 residues long. CDR3 region: CASRRGLGKRQSNEKLFF. DNA of the CDR3: TGTGCCAGCAGGCGAGGGTTGGGAAAACGGCAATCTAATGAAAAACTGTTTTTT.

The chain couples TRBV7-2 to TRBJ2-1; 11 nucleotides align to TRBD2. The junction had 1 base not matched to a gene; V was cut back by 2 bases and J by 4 bases. CDR1 is SGHTA, CDR2 FQGNSA, per germline. The CDR3 sequence is 15 residues long. As DNA, the CDR3 is TGTGCCAGCAGCTTAACTAGCGGGGGATACAATGAGCAGTTCTTC. This sequence encodes CASSLTSGGYNEQFF.

The chain couples TRBV7-8 to TRBJ2-1, with 8 bases aligning to TRBD2. Germline loops: CDR1 SGHVS, CDR2 FQNEAQ. J gave up 0 bases and V 5 bases, and 9 bases lay outside the gene matches. The CDR3 runs to 17 residues. This CDR3 is CASSASGGTSSYNEQFF. The CDR3 DNA reads as TGTGCCAGCAGCGCCTCGGGGGGGACTAGCTCCTACAATGAGCAGTTCTTC.

The V and J genes are TRBV9 and TRBJ1-4; D is ambiguous. The CDR3 covers 14 residues. CDR1 SGDLS and CDR2 YYNGEE come from the germline V gene. Trimming took 4 bases from V and 4 from J, leaving 11 bases between them. The CDR3 protein is CASSQGGVNEKLFF. The DNA for the CDR3 is TGTGCCAGCAGCCAAGGAGGAGTTAATGAAAAACTGTTTTTT.

This chain joins TRBV2 and TRBJ1-4; D is undetermined. Trimming pared 4 bases from V and 10 bases from J, leaving 10 bases between. The CDR3 runs 12 residues. Per the germline V gene, CDR1 is SNHLY and CDR2 is FYNNEI. The CDR3 loop reads CASSVEGGKLFF. The CDR3 region has the DNA TGTGCCAGCAGTGTTGAAGGAGGAAAACTGTTTTTT.

The chain recombines TRBV9 with TRBJ2-1, with 9 bases identical to TRBD1. Trimming cost V 4 bases and J 6 bases; bases outside gene matches: 14. CDR1 SGDLS and CDR2 YYNGEE come from the germline V gene. This CDR3 has 17 residues. The CDR3 coding sequence is TGTGCCAGCAGCCCATCCCCTCCGGGACAGGGATCCAATGAGCAGTTCTTC. This translates into CASSPSPPGQGSNEQFF.